This T cell receptor (beta chain) was captured by sequencing in a study of cytomegalovirus exposure and HLA in healthy donors. Whole-study findings and limits: The study carried out a later analysis of TCR beta sequences. It associated under 20,000 of them with specific HLA alleles at a false discovery rate of 0.05.

A remark on this clone: Its target is not known.

The PCR contained 60 Vbeta and 13 Jbeta primers. Profiling relied on immunoSEQ multiplex PCR, and the TCRdb table lists in-frame clones only, not all of them. The sample holds about 130,000 clones; roughly 82% are singletons and the top ten take around 3%. The CDR3 is 17 amino acids. The V and J genes are TRBV12-2 and TRBJ1-5. TRBV12-2 is designated a pseudogene. The receptor comes from a woman aged 18-29 years in good health and CMV-seropositive. The material sequenced was PBMCs. The CDR3 nucleotides read TGTGCAAGTCGCTTAACGGGGTCCGAGGGAGAGAATCAGCCCCAGCATTTT. Translated, it gives CASRLTGSEGENQPQHF.